This record looks at one T cell receptor (beta chain) sequence and its context. This entry comes from a study of blood T cells in healthy people across ages. The CDR3 spans 14 residues. Trimming cost V 0 bases and J 3 bases, with 8 bases left between them. Germline values: CDR1 SGHAT, CDR2 FQNNGV. Sample-barcoded 5' priming and a J-beta primer mix drove a second PCR of about 6 to 12 cycles. TCRdb fed the 5' RACE reads into MiXCR, producing one record per CDR3 protein. The sample comprises about 1.6 million distinct CDR3 sequences, almost 35% of which are singletons, and about 11% rests with the top ten.

This TCR derives from a woman aged 25 to 45 in good health. Sample: blood. The chain joins TRBV11-2 to TRBJ2-5; D remains ambiguous. The CDR3 sequence is CASSLDGWEETQYF. The CDR3 nucleotides are TGTGCCAGCAGCTTAGACGGGTGGGAAGAGACCCAGTACTTC.